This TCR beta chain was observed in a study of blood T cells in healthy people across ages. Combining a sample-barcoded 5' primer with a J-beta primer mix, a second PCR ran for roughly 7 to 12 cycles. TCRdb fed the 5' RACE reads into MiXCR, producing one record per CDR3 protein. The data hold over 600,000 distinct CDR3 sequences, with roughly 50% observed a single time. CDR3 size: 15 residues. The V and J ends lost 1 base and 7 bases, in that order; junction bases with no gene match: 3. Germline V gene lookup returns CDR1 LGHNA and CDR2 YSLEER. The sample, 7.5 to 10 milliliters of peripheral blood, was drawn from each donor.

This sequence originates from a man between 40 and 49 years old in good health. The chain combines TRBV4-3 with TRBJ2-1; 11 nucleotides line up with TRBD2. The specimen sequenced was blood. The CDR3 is CASSQVSSGGNEQFF. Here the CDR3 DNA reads TGCGCCAGCAGCCAAGTGTCTAGCGGGGGGAATGAGCAGTTCTTC.